This T cell receptor beta chain was captured by sequencing in a study of T cell changes during pregnancy in multiple sclerosis. The CDR3 contains 14 residues. The germline V and J ends were trimmed by 2 bases and 0 bases, with 7 bases remaining between them. From germline, CDR1 is SGHRS and CDR2 YFSETQ. TCRdb keeps only in-frame clones here, not all; method: immunoSEQ multiplex PCR. The sample lists about 23,000 clones; 85% were seen once. This clone was counted once. The rearrangement links TRBV5-1 to TRBJ2-3; tentatively, D is TRBD1 (5 bases). The receptor was derived from a female donor with multiple sclerosis, enrolled in a pregnancy study. Sequences were derived from CD8+ T cells from peripheral blood mononuclear cells, sampled before pregnancy. The DNA of the CDR3 is TGCGCCAGCAGCTTAGGACAAAGCACAGATACGCAGTATTTT. It translates to CASSLGQSTDTQYF.